This T cell receptor (beta chain) is drawn from a study of blood T cell repertoires in COVID-19 (TCRdb year 2020). For the wider study: The collaborator samples originated in the United States, Italy and Spain and spanned the acute and convalescent phases of COVID-19. The material from the prospective study consisted of cDNA or gDNA derived from T cells, B-cell-depleted T cells, or PBMCs. The samples were drawn from the first 160 participants of the ongoing ImmuneRACE study and from 1,254 subjects provided by 6 global collaborators. Where HLA class I and class II types were available, the types were taken from metadata supplied by the sample provider, not from assay-based typing. Subjects who had been exposed to COVID-19, were actively infected with it, or had recovered from it provided the deeply sampled blood TCRbeta repertoires that made up the dataset. The repertoires were released in a freely available public database intended as a resource for research on the immune response to SARS-CoV-2. Nearly every sample came with metadata listing a de-identified subject ID, COVID-19 status, age in years and sex. Findings and caveats that apply to the study as a whole: The amount of clinical and demographic metadata varied by source and participant and was provided uncurated.

Each collaborating institution followed its own protocols to collect whole blood in K2EDTA tubes. Collaborator samples were shipped for TCRbeta analysis as frozen whole blood, isolated PBMCs, or DNA extracted from either sample type. As concerns this clone: This clone's antigen is unknown. Base-call qualities are not available, and no considerably larger clone is one nucleotide away.

Spanning cysteine to phenylalanine, the CDR3 consists of 14 amino acids. Kept here is only the CDR3 DNA, which spans 42 bases and is read in frame from base 1. V lost 0 bases and J lost 0 bases; the stretch between them is 6 bases long. CDR1 and CDR2, per the germline V gene, are KGHSH and LQKENI. TCRbeta CDR3 regions were amplified from genomic DNA using the immunoSEQ Assay, a bias-controlled multiplex PCR. As for the original processing: The number of nucleated cells in each sample was estimated by amplification of reference gene primers within the assay. To quantify the absolute abundance of each unique TCRbeta CDR3 rearrangement, sequence reads were collapsed and filtered. For each sample, productive Simpson clonality was calculated as the square root of Simpson's diversity index over productive rearrangements. What TCRdb holds here is the immuneACCESS table cut down to in-frame rearrangements. Part of the clones is not present; checked against another copy, under half of the missing clones reflect an unresolved V gene, and the others are unexplained. V, J and clone size are taken as reported in that table, and D and trimming were inferred from the DNA itself. The sample includes about 330,000 clones, with more than 75% observed a single time. The ten largest make up 3.5% to 4.5% of the sample.

The chain joins TRBV18 to TRBJ2-7; the D gene is perhaps TRBD2, from 6 matching bases. The clonotype originates from a woman aged 50 to 60 with active or convalescent COVID-19. Sequencing was performed on peripheral blood. The nucleotide sequence reads as follows: TGTGCCAGCTCACCACCGCGGGGCTCCTACGAGCAGTACTTC. This translates into CASSPPRGSYEQYF. The full variable domain, with segments outside the CDR3 supplied by the reference TRBV18 and TRBJ2-7 proteins, appears as NAGVMQNPRHLVRRRGQEARLRCSPMKGHSHVYWYRQLPEEGLKFMVYLQKENIIDESGMPKERFSAEFPKEGPSILRIQQVVRGDSAAYFCASSPPRGSYEQYFGPGTRLTVT.